The 31 T cell receptor beta chains listed next were all sequenced from one sample in a study of blood T cell repertoires in COVID-19. Data came from immunoSEQ multiplex PCR; TCRdb stores just in-frame clones and leaves some out. The top ten clones hold 6.5% to 8% of a sample with about 180,000 clones, roughly 75% of them seen once. Sequenced input: peripheral blood. The receptors here all came from a man aged 65 to 85 with active or convalescent COVID-19.

The table lists this clone with a few counts. The V call is TRBV5-5, the J call TRBJ1-6; the match to TRBD1 covers 8 bases. CDR3 length equals 14 residues. From germline, CDR1 is SGHKS and CDR2 YYEKEE (reference sequence). Losses at the gene ends were 4 bases for V and 6 bases for J; bases not matched to a gene: 3. This CDR3 reads CASSMTGVNSPLHF. The CDR3 DNA follows: TGTGCCAGCAGCATGACAGGGGTTAATTCACCCCTCCACTTT.

The chain carries TRBV18 and TRBJ1-3; 12 bases agree with TRBD1. The CDR3 consists of 18 residues. Germline loops: CDR1 KGHSH, CDR2 LQKENI. The trim removed 3 bases at V and 0 bases at J, leaving 6 bases unmatched. CDR3 residues: CASSPGTGGTNSGNTIYF. DNA of the CDR3: TGTGCCAGCTCACCTGGGACAGGGGGCACGAACTCTGGAAACACCATATATTTT.

V gene TRBV6-5 combines with J gene TRBJ1-5; D remains unclear. The V end was cut by 2 bases, the J end by 4 bases, with 6 bases between. The V gene's germline CDR1 is MNHEY and CDR2 SVGAGI. The CDR3 is 13 residues long. In DNA form, the CDR3 reads TGTGCCAGCAGTTACCAGGAAAATCAGCCCCAGCATTTT. Protein sequence: CASSYQENQPQHF.

This chain joins TRBV18 and TRBJ1-1, with a weak D call TRBD1 (5 bases). This CDR3 has 15 amino acids. The V end lost 6 bases, the J end lost 2 bases, and 16 bases lay between the germline ends. Germline CDR1 KGHSH, CDR2 LQKENI. The CDR3 sequence: CASSLFDRSNTEAFF. The CDR3 DNA reads TGTGCCAGCTCCCTCTTCGACAGATCAAACACTGAAGCTTTCTTT.

V gene TRBV5-1 combines with J gene TRBJ2-5; the match to TRBD1 covers 7 bases. The V gene's germline CDR1 is SGHRS and CDR2 YFSETQ. The CDR3 spans 18 residues. Unmatched junction bases numbered 21, after V lost 5 bases and J lost 5 bases. CDR3 in amino acids: CASRPTNRDSLLRETQYF. DNA of the CDR3: TGCGCCAGCAGACCGACAAACCGGGACAGCCTCCTCCGGGAGACCCAGTACTTC. Drawing the rest from reference TRBV5-1 and TRBJ2-5, the complete variable domain is KAGVTQTPRYLIKTRGQQVTLSCSPISGHRSVSWYQQTPGQGLQFLFEYFSETQRNKGNFPGRFSGRQFSNSRSEMNVSTLELGDSALYLCASRPTNRDSLLRETQYFGPGTRLLVL.

The chain uses TRBV3-1 (or the pseudogene TRBV3-2) and TRBJ2-7, with D perhaps TRBD1 (5 bases). CDR1 and CDR2 from the germline V gene are LGHDT and YNNKEL (reference sequence). The germline V and J ends were trimmed by 4 bases and 3 bases, with 13 bases remaining between them. This CDR3 has 14 residues. CDR3 sequence reads: CASSPPGQGYEQYF. In DNA form, the CDR3 reads TGTGCCAGCAGCCCACCTGGCCAGGGCTACGAGCAGTACTTC.

This clone has only one observation. This chain uses TRBV5-1 with TRBJ2-3; a possible D gene is TRBD2 (6 bases). Germline lookup yields CDR1 SGHRS and CDR2 YFSETQ. This CDR3 is built from 15 residues. V was cut by 4 bases and J by 3 bases, with 15 bases left in between. CDR3 sequence reads: CASSAGRPGTDTQYF. In DNA form, the CDR3 reads TGCGCCAGCAGCGCGGGACGGCCTGGAACAGATACGCAGTATTTT.

V is TRBV6-5 and J is TRBJ1-3; D is possibly TRBD1 (6 bases). V dropped 2 bases and J dropped 6 bases, with 14 bases sitting between them. The CDR3 is made up of 15 amino acids. Per germline, CDR1 MNHEY and CDR2 SVGAGI. Here the CDR3 reads CASSYDHRETNTIYF. CDR3 bases: TGTGCCAGCAGTTACGATCACAGGGAGACAAACACCATATATTTT.

A remark on this clone: Additional DNA sequences in this sample encode the identical CDR3. The chain joins TRBV7-2 to TRBJ1-4; 9 nucleotides match TRBD1. The V and J ends lost 4 bases and 7 bases, in that order; junction bases with no gene match: 7. The CDR3 is made up of 15 amino acids. Germline CDR1 reads SGHTA; CDR2 reads FQGNSA. The CDR3 DNA sequence: TGTGCCAGCAGCTCGACGGGACAGGGTCGTGAAAAACTGTTTTTT. The encoded protein is CASSSTGQGREKLFF.

The V call is TRBV5-1, the J call TRBJ1-2; D gene unclear. Trimming removed 2 bases from V and 8 bases from J, with 19 bases in between. In germline, CDR1 is SGHRS, CDR2 YFSETQ. The CDR3 contains 15 residues. The CDR3 nucleotides are TGCGCCAGCAGCTTTGCCCCTAGCTCCTTCAACGGCTACACCTTC. Residues: CASSFAPSSFNGYTF.

The CDR3 nucleotides are TGTGCCAGCTCCCCGGGACTAGCGGACAATGAGCAGTTCTTC. Residues: CASSPGLADNEQFF. The chain recombines TRBV18 with TRBJ2-1; 11 positions match TRBD2. The CDR3 sequence is 14 residues long. J gave up 5 bases and V 6 bases, and 3 bases lay outside the gene matches. Germline-derived CDR1 and CDR2 are KGHSH and LQKENI.

V is TRBV7-2 and J is TRBJ2-5; 9 bases match TRBD1. The ends lost 1 base at V and 5 bases at J; junction bases unmatched: 5. CDR3 size: 15 residues. Germline V gene sequence: CDR1 SGHTA, CDR2 FQGNSA. CDR3 sequence reads: CASSLEVTGGETQYF. CDR3 nucleotides: TGTGCCAGCAGCTTAGAAGTGACAGGGGGGGAGACCCAGTACTTC.

The chain is built from TRBV2 and TRBJ1-3, with a weak D call TRBD1 (6 bases). Germline CDR1 SNHLY, CDR2 FYNNEI. Trimming shortened V by 11 bases and J by 5 bases, and 13 bases separated the two germline ends. This CDR3 spans 12 amino acids. The chain's CDR3 is CACGQTRNTIYF. CDR3 in DNA: TGTGCCTGCGGACAGACTAGAAACACCATATATTTT.

Only a few counts were recorded for this clone. The V and J genes are TRBV2 and TRBJ1-5; D not resolved. V was shortened by 3 bases and J by 5 bases, with 11 bases between the two germline ends. The CDR3 consists of 14 residues. Germline V gives CDR1 SNHLY, CDR2 FYNNEI. The DNA of the CDR3 is TGTGCCAGCAGTGAGTTCGGCGGGTATCAGCCCCAGCATTTT. Translated, it gives CASSEFGGYQPQHF.

J is TRBJ1-1 and V is TRBV15, with a possible D match to TRBD1 (5 bases). Per the germline V gene, CDR1 is LNHNV and CDR2 is YYDKDF (reference sequence). This CDR3 region has 15 residues. The V end was cut by 0 bases, the J end by 3 bases, with 11 bases between. The CDR3 sequence is CATSRDQGAYTEAFF. CDR3 DNA: TGTGCCACCAGCAGAGACCAGGGTGCGTACACTGAAGCTTTCTTT. The entire variable domain, with the rest obtained from reference TRBV15 and TRBJ1-1, is as follows: DAMVIQNPRYQVTQFGKPVTLSCSQTLNHNVMYWYQQKSSQAPKLLFHYYDKDFNNEADTPDNFQSRRPNTSFCFLDIRSPGLGDTAMYLCATSRDQGAYTEAFFGQGTRLTVV.

The chain joins TRBV3-1 (or the pseudogene TRBV3-2) to TRBJ1-1; weak D call: TRBD1 (5 bases). V was cut by 0 bases and J by 1 base, with 9 bases left in between. Germline V lookup: CDR1 LGHDT, CDR2 YNNKEL (reference sequence). The CDR3 contains 15 residues. CDR3 bases: TGTGCCAGCAGCCAAGATAGGGGATGGAACACTGAAGCTTTCTTT. It is translated as CASSQDRGWNTEAFF.

The V call is TRBV4-2, the J call TRBJ2-1; 11 positions agree with TRBD2. J lost 4 bases, V lost 6 bases, and 8 bases had no gene match. The germline CDR1 and CDR2 sequences are LGHNA and YNFKEQ. The CDR3 has 16 residues. The CDR3 DNA sequence: TGTGCCAGCAGACAAATCACTAGCGGGGGTTACAATGAGCAGTTCTTC. Its translation is CASRQITSGGYNEQFF.

This clone was seen a handful of times. The genes are TRBV9 and TRBJ2-2, with TRBD2 identical over 8 bases. Germline V lookup: CDR1 SGDLS, CDR2 YYNGEE. This CDR3 is 15 amino acids long. V shed 7 bases and J 8 bases; nucleotides not matched to a gene: 13. The CDR3 reads CASRKGLEITGELFF. The CDR3 nucleotides are TGTGCCAGCCGTAAGGGACTAGAAATTACGGGGGAGCTGTTTTTT.

This clone was detected only a few times. V usage is TRBV2 and J usage is TRBJ2-5; no reliable D call. The CDR3 loop spans 12 amino acids. Trimming cost V 1 base and J 5 bases, with 5 bases left between them. Germline CDR1 is SNHLY and CDR2 is FYNNEI. The CDR3 reads CASSEERETQYF. In DNA form, the CDR3 reads TGTGCCAGCAGTGAAGAACGGGAGACCCAGTACTTC.

This clone was recorded many times. The chain carries TRBV19 and TRBJ2-7; D may be TRBD1 (5 bases). With 8 bases removed from V and 2 bases from J, the gap between germline ends came to 10 bases. The germline CDR1 and CDR2 sequences are LNHDA and SQIVND (reference sequence). The CDR3 spans 12 residues. The CDR3 loop is CASGAGPYEQYF. CDR3 bases: TGTGCCAGTGGGGCAGGTCCCTACGAGCAGTACTTC.

J is TRBJ2-1 and V is TRBV6-5; 10 bases fit TRBD2. The germline gives CDR1 MNHEY, CDR2 SVGAGI. This CDR3 has 13 amino acids. With 6 bases clipped from V and 7 bases from J, the junction kept 3 bases outside the gene matches. CDR3 amino acids: CASRPGLANEQFF. The CDR3 bases are TGTGCCAGCAGGCCGGGACTAGCGAATGAGCAGTTCTTC.

This sequence joins TRBV28 and TRBJ2-2; D unclear. The V end lost 9 bases, the J end lost 6 bases, and 17 bases lay between the germline ends. Germline CDR1 reads MDHEN; CDR2 reads SYDVKM. The CDR3 is 14 amino acids. CDR3 bases: TGTGCCAGACTATTCCAACTCGGTGCCGGGGAGCTGTTTTTT. Protein: CARLFQLGAGELFF.

The rearrangement uses TRBV5-4 and TRBJ1-1; D ambiguous. The CDR3 runs 15 residues. The V gene lost 0 bases and the J gene lost 3 bases, with 12 bases spanning the gap. Germline-derived CDR1 and CDR2 are SGHNT and YYREEE (reference sequence). The CDR3 DNA is TGTGCCAGCAGCTTGGACGCGGGCGAGTACACTGAAGCTTTCTTT. Residues: CASSLDAGEYTEAFF.

In its sample, this clone was seen once. CDR3 protein: CASSLSSGRATGELFF. The CDR3 bases are TGTGCCAGCAGCTTGTCTAGCGGGAGGGCCACCGGGGAGCTGTTTTTT. The rearrangement uses TRBV5-6 and TRBJ2-2; 12 positions match TRBD2. V gave up 1 base and J gave up 4 bases; unmatched junction bases: 2. Germline CDR1 is SGHDT and CDR2 is YYEEEE. The CDR3 length is 16 residues.

V gene TRBV9 combines with J gene TRBJ2-1; no reliable D call. The CDR3 is 15 amino acids. From germline, CDR1 is SGDLS and CDR2 YYNGEE. V shed 2 bases and J shed 1 base, with 10 bases lying between them. CDR3 protein: CASSVQAGSYNEQFF. CDR3 sequence (DNA): TGTGCCAGCAGCGTTCAGGCCGGTTCCTACAATGAGCAGTTCTTC.

This rearrangement joins TRBV5-4 to TRBJ2-7; TRBD2 is a possible D gene (6 bases). The V gene's germline CDR1 is SGHNT and CDR2 YYREEE (reference sequence). This CDR3 contains 12 residues. Between the trimmed V and J ends, which lost 2 bases and 6 bases, there was a span of 9 bases. The CDR3 DNA sequence: TGTGCCAGCAGCTTTAGCGGAGGCGAGCAGTACTTC. It codes for CASSFSGGEQYF.

This clone was observed a single time. This sequence joins TRBV6-1 and TRBJ2-1; 13 bases are shared with TRBD2. The CDR3 runs to 16 residues. The V and J ends lost 4 bases and 8 bases, in that order; junction bases with no gene match: 8. CDR1 is MNHNS and CDR2 is SASEGT in the germline V gene. CDR3 loop: CASSGGTSGMLDEQFF. As DNA, the CDR3 is TGTGCCAGCAGTGGGGGGACTAGCGGGATGTTGGATGAGCAGTTCTTC.

The chain recombines TRBV23-1 with TRBJ1-2, with TRBD1 identical over 10 bases. TRBV23-1 is identified as an open reading frame with a role that is uncertain. V was pared by 11 bases and J by 1 base, with 1 base of the junction left unmatched. This CDR3 has 12 residues. CDR3 loop: CAGTGDNYGYTF. The CDR3 nucleotides read TGCGCCGGGACAGGGGATAACTATGGCTACACCTTC.

The V and J genes are TRBV27 and TRBJ2-7; tentative D call: TRBD1 (6 bases). With 6 bases removed from V and 3 bases from J, the gap between germline ends came to 21 bases. This CDR3 is built from 16 residues. CDR1 is MNHEY, CDR2 SMNVEV, per germline (reference sequence). The CDR3 sequence: CASRWSWAGDNYEQYF. The CDR3 nucleotides are TGTGCCAGCAGATGGAGTTGGGCAGGGGATAACTACGAGCAGTACTTC.

The chain joins TRBV4-3 to TRBJ2-2, with D possibly being TRBD1 (6 bases). Trimming took off 0 bases at V and 2 bases at J, with 16 bases between the two ends. Germline CDR1 reads LGHNA; CDR2 reads YSLEER. The CDR3 has 18 amino acids. CDR3 loop: CASSQEIVGALNTGELFF. In nucleotides, the CDR3 is TGCGCCAGCAGCCAAGAAATTGTGGGGGCCCTCAACACCGGGGAGCTGTTTTTT.

This chain links TRBV5-6 with TRBJ2-7, with 8 bases that match TRBD1. Germline loops: CDR1 SGHDT, CDR2 YYEEEE. Germline trimming cut 4 bases from V and 7 bases from J; bases unmatched to any gene: 13. This CDR3 is 15 amino acids long. In DNA form, the CDR3 reads TGTGCCAGCAGCCACCGCCCAGGGGGCGCGGAGGAGCAGTACTTC. Its protein is CASSHRPGGAEEQYF.